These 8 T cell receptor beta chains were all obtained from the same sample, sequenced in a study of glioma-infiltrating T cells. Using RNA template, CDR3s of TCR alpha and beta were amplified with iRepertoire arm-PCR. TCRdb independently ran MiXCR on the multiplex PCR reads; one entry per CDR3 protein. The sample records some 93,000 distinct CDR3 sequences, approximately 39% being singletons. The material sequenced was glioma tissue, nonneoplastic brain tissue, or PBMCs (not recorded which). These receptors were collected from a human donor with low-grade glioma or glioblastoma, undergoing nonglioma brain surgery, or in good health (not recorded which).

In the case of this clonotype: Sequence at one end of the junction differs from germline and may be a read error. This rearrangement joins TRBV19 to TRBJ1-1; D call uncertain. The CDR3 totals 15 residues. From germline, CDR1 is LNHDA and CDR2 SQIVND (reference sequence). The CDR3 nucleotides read TGTGCCACCAGCGGCCAAAAGTACATGAGCACTGAAGCTCTCTTT. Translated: CATSGQKYMSTEALF. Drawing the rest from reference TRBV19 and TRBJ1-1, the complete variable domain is DGGITQSPKYLFRKEGQNVTLSCEQNLNHDAMYWYRQDPGQGLRLIYYSQIVNDFQKGDIAEGYSVSREKKESFPLTVTSAQKNPTAFYLCATSGQKYMSTEALFGQGTRLTVV.

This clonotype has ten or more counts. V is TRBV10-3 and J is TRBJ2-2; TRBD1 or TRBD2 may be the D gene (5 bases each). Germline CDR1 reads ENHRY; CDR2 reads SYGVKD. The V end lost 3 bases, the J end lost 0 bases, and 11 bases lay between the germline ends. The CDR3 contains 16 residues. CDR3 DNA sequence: TGTGCCATCAGTGACGCACCGGGACCGAACACCGGGGAGCTGTTTTTT. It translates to CAISDAPGPNTGELFF.

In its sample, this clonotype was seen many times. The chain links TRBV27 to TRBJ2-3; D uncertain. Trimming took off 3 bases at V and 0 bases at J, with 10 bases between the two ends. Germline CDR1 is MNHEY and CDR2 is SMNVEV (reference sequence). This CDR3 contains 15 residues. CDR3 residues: CASSFRSYSTDTQYF. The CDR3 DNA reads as TGTGCCAGCAGTTTTCGCAGCTACAGCACAGATACGCAGTATTTT.

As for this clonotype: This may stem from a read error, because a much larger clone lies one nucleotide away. The CDR3 spells CASSLELARTYEQYF. The CDR3 DNA reads TGTGCCAGCAGCTTGGAGCTAGCGAGAACCTACGAGCAGTACTTC. This chain links TRBV5-4 with TRBJ2-7; tentatively, D is TRBD2 (6 bases). CDR1 is SGHNT and CDR2 is YYREEE in the germline V gene (reference sequence). V gave up 0 bases and J gave up 2 bases, with 12 bases separating them. The CDR3 runs to 15 residues.

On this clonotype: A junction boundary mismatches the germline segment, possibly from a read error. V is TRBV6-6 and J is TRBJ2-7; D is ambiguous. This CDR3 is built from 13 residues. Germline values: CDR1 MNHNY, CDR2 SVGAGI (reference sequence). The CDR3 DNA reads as TGTGCCAGCAGTCCTACAGACCCCTACGAGCAGTGCTTC. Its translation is CASSPTDPYEQCF.

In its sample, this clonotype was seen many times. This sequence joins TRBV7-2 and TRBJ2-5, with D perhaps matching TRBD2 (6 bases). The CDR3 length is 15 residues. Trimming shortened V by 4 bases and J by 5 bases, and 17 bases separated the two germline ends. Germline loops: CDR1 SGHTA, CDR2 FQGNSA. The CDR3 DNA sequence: TGTGCCAGCAGCTACGGGACTCCCGGCTGGGAGACCCAGTACTTC. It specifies CASSYGTPGWETQYF.

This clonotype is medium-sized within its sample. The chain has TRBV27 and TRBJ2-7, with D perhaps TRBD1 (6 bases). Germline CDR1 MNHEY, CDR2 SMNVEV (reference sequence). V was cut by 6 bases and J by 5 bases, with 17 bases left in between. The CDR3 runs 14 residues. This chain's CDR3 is CASSDRDIPHEQYF. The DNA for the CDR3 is TGTGCCAGCAGCGATCGGGACATTCCCCACGAGCAGTACTTC.

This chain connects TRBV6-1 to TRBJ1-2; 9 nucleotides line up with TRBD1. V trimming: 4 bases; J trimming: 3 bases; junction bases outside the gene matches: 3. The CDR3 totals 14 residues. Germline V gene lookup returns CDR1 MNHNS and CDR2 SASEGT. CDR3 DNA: TGTGCCAGCAGTGCTACAGGGGGCCACTATGGCTACACCTTC. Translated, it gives CASSATGGHYGYTF.